The text below deals with one TCR beta chain. Antigen unknown. This sample was included in a study of graft-versus-host responses after intestinal transplantation. As for the study in general: Those transplanted obtained multivisceral, liver-intestinal, or isolated intestinal grafts. Anti-thymocyte globulin served as induction for all recipients, who then took tacrolimus and steroids for about 3 years. General study findings and limits: The authors found GvH clones in recipient marrow, some appearing first in ileum or blood. There was an association between peak levels of circulating GvH clones and early post-transplant HvG declines.

The CDR3 has 14 residues. Germline values: CDR1 SGHRS, CDR2 YFSETQ. V shed 3 bases, J shed 1 base, and the junction held 2 bases outside the gene matches. TCRdb's copy holds only in-frame clones and misses some; the assay was immunoSEQ multiplex PCR. The sample lists around 40,000 clones; roughly 95% were seen once. This receptor was taken from a human donor who was the organ donor for an intestinal transplant. The V gene is TRBV5-1, the J gene TRBJ1-1; the match to TRBD1 covers 8 bases. The sequencing here drew on unstimulated CD4+ T cells sorted from spleen or lymph node cells, taken before transplant. CDR3 coding DNA: TGCGCCAGCAGCTGGACAGGGACGAACACTGAAGCTTTCTTT. As protein: CASSWTGTNTEAFF. Variable domain in full (rest from reference TRBV5-1 and TRBJ1-1): KAGVTQTPRYLIKTRGQQVTLSCSPISGHRSVSWYQQTPGQGLQFLFEYFSETQRNKGNFPGRFSGRQFSNSRSEMNVSTLELGDSALYLCASSWTGTNTEAFFGQGTRLTVV.